This T cell receptor (beta chain) was identified during a study of T cells in Graves' hyperthyroidism and ophthalmopathy. RNA transcripts gave rise to amplified TCR beta CDR3 regions. HTBI primers were the set used in a first-round RT-PCR of the TCR CDR3. TCRdb re-called the multiplex PCR reads through MiXCR, storing one row per CDR3 protein. The profile shows more than 350,000 distinct CDR3 sequences, about 15% of them singletons. Looked up from germline, CDR1 is MNHEY and CDR2 is SMNVEV (reference sequence). This CDR3 contains 14 residues. The V segment lost 7 bases and the J segment 6 bases; nucleotides outside the gene matches: 5. In the case of this clonotype: This may arise from a read error, as a much more abundant clone is one base away. In this CDR3 the conserved last residue, phenylalanine or tryptophan, is missing, so a read error is likely.

Diagnoses used clinical symptoms, serum thyroxine and TRAb, thyroid ultrasound and orbital computed tomography. Blood from later-ophthalmopathy patients was taken at first hyperthyroidism diagnosis. The sequenced sample consisted of blood. This receptor was obtained from a woman aged 25 to 39 with Graves' hyperthyroidism that later progressed to Graves' ophthalmopathy. This sequence joins TRBV27 and TRBJ2-1; 11 bases map to TRBD2. The CDR3 loop reads CASKLAGELNEQFL. The CDR3, as DNA: TGTGCCAGCAAACTAGCGGGAGAGCTCAATGAGCAGTTCCTC.